This entry concerns a single T cell receptor beta chain. Its antigen is unknown. The time point: week 23, last vaccination. Each dose of the vaccine consisted of 300 ug of mutant IDH1 20-mer peptide, with topical imiquimod. These data originate in a study of a mutant IDH1 vaccine in newly diagnosed glioma. The length of the CDR3 is 14 residues. Trimming removed 5 bases from V and 0 bases from J, with 11 bases in between. Germline V gene sequence: CDR1 MNHNY, CDR2 SVGAGI (reference sequence). The method was immunoSEQ multiplex PCR; TCRdb's version includes in-frame clones alone and lacks a portion of them. The table records about 30,000 clones, approximately 80% of them present only once.

This chain joins TRBV6-6 and TRBJ2-7; D may be TRBD2 (5 bases). The material was PBMCs, obtained from a glioma patient whose treatment included an IDH1 peptide vaccine. This clonotype was sampled from a woman aged 18 to 35 with glioma. The CDR3 region has the DNA TGTGCCAGCAGTAAACTAGGGCGCTCCTACGAGCAGTACTTC. This encodes CASSKLGRSYEQYF.